One and the same sample provided the 9 T cell receptor beta chains below, sequenced in a study of blood T cell repertoires in COVID-19. The repertoire was sequenced with immunoSEQ multiplex PCR; TCRdb's copy has only in-frame clones and lacks some. Of a few hundred thousand clones listed, roughly nine tenths were seen once; the top ten hold around 10%. Sequencing was done on a sample of peripheral blood. These receptors were collected from a woman aged 25 to 39 with COVID-19, enrolled during active disease.

V usage is TRBV28 and J usage is TRBJ1-2; 9 nucleotides agree with TRBD1. J was trimmed by 7 bases and V by 6 bases; bases with no gene match: 6. The CDR3 totals 13 residues. From germline, CDR1 is MDHEN and CDR2 SYDVKM. The CDR3 sequence is CASRNTGGSGYTF. CDR3 in DNA: TGTGCCAGCAGGAACACAGGGGGCTCTGGCTACACCTTC.

The J gene is TRBJ2-1, the V gene TRBV7-2, with D perhaps TRBD2 (6 bases). This CDR3 spans 14 amino acids. Deletions cut 0 bases from V and 7 bases from J, with 10 bases between. Germline CDR1 reads SGHTA; CDR2 reads FQGNSA. The CDR3 region has the DNA TGTGCCAGCAGCTTAGCGCTCAGCGGGAATGAGCAGTTCTTC. Protein product: CASSLALSGNEQFF.

The chain couples TRBV29-1 to TRBJ1-1; tentatively, D is TRBD1 (6 bases). Germline V gene sequence: CDR1 SQVTM, CDR2 ANQGSEA. V dropped 6 bases and J dropped 0 bases, with 14 bases sitting between them. CDR3 length equals 14 residues. The CDR3 sequence: CSVAEDSMNTEAFF. Here the CDR3 DNA reads TGCAGCGTCGCAGAGGACAGCATGAACACTGAAGCTTTCTTT.

This chain links TRBV4-1 with TRBJ1-6, with a tentative D call TRBD1 (6 bases). V lost 4 bases, J lost 8 bases, and 15 bases lay in between. This CDR3 contains 15 residues. Germline assignment: CDR1 MGHRA and CDR2 YSYEKL. The DNA of the CDR3 is TGCGCCAGCAGCCTGGGACATTTTTCCGATTCACCCCTCCACTTT. Its protein is CASSLGHFSDSPLHF.

The rearrangement links TRBV6-5 to TRBJ2-3; 8 bases are a match to TRBD1. The CDR3 spans 13 residues. V shed 6 bases, J shed 8 bases, and the junction held 7 bases outside the gene matches. Germline CDR1 is MNHEY and CDR2 is SVGAGI. The CDR3 coding sequence is TGTGCCAGCAGCGACAGGGGTTGGCTTACGCAGTATTTT. It specifies CASSDRGWLTQYF.

The rearrangement links TRBV27 to TRBJ1-5; no firm D call. This CDR3 contains 14 residues. The germline V and J ends were trimmed by 7 bases and 0 bases, with 10 bases remaining between them. Germline V gene data show CDR1 as MNHEY and CDR2 as SMNVEV (reference sequence). The CDR3 spells CASNSFYSNQPQHF. The CDR3 region has the DNA TGTGCCAGCAACAGTTTCTATAGCAATCAGCCCCAGCATTTT.

The chain is built from TRBV27 and TRBJ1-2; D gene ambiguous. Germline assignment: CDR1 MNHEY and CDR2 SMNVEV (reference sequence). V was pared by 0 bases and J by 2 bases, with 10 bases between. The CDR3 is 15 amino acids. The CDR3 is CASSLSGLRNYGYTF. The CDR3 DNA reads as TGTGCCAGCAGTTTATCTGGACTTAGGAACTATGGCTACACCTTC.

Only a few counts were recorded for this clone. CDR3 nucleotide sequence: TGTGCCAGCAGTTACAGTTGGACAGGGCGACCCTATGGCTACACCTTC. It translates to CASSYSWTGRPYGYTF. The V and J genes are TRBV6-5 and TRBJ1-2; 8 bases match TRBD1. The junction had 9 bases not matched to a gene; V was cut back by 2 bases and J by 4 bases. The CDR3 contains 16 residues. Germline CDR1 and CDR2: MNHEY and SVGAGI.

The J gene is TRBJ2-7, the V gene TRBV14; weak D call: TRBD2 (5 bases). The CDR3 has 14 amino acids. CDR1 is SGHDN and CDR2 is FVKESK in the germline V gene. Deletions cut 10 bases from V and 7 bases from J, with 23 bases between. For the CDR3, the DNA is TGTGCCACATTCGACTTGCGGGCTCCTAGGGAGCAGTACTTC. Protein sequence: CATFDLRAPREQYF.